What follows are 9 T cell receptor beta chains derived from one specimen sequenced in a study of regulatory T cells in long-lasting Graves disease. Combining iRepertoire HTBI primers with Arm-PCR of CDR3 regions, the authors built TCR beta libraries. TCRdb independently ran MiXCR on the multiplex PCR reads; one entry per CDR3 protein. The sample carries 420,000 or so distinct CDR3 sequences, 16% recorded once. The time point denotes: newly diagnosed GD, antithyroid drugs for less than 3 months. PBMCs provided the RNA from which the TCR library was made. The data were also submitted as part of a second study, on T cells in Graves' hyperthyroidism and ophthalmopathy.

The sequencing used peripheral blood mononuclear cells (PBMCs), collected at new diagnosis, from a patient treated with antithyroid drugs. The receptor set was obtained from a woman aged 18-29 years with Graves disease.

This clonotype was counted ten times or more. The chain combines TRBV7-2 with TRBJ2-1; 12 positions match TRBD2. Losses at the gene ends were 1 base for V and 9 bases for J; bases not matched to a gene: 4. The CDR3 loop spans 15 amino acids. From germline, CDR1 is SGHTA and CDR2 FQGNSA. The CDR3 DNA sequence: TGTGCCAGCAGCTTAGAGACTAGCGGGAGCGTTGAGCAGTTCTTC. Its protein is CASSLETSGSVEQFF.

This clonotype was detected ten times or more. This chain connects TRBV30 to TRBJ2-3, with D perhaps being TRBD1 or TRBD2 (5 bases each). The CDR3 is made up of 16 amino acids. CDR1 is GTSNPN, CDR2 SVGIG, per germline (reference sequence). Trimming left V 5 bases short and J 4 bases short, with 22 bases between. The CDR3 region is CAWGPGASRRADTQYF. Here the CDR3 DNA reads TGTGCCTGGGGACCCGGGGCCTCAAGGCGCGCAGATACGCAGTATTTT.

The V gene is TRBV18, the J gene TRBJ2-7, with TRBD2 as a possible D gene (6 bases). V lost 3 bases and J lost 6, with 12 bases in between. Germline lookup yields CDR1 KGHSH and CDR2 LQKENI. This CDR3 is 13 amino acids long. The CDR3 coding sequence is TGTGCCAGCTCACCGATCGGGGGTTCCGAGCAGTACTTC. Translation gives CASSPIGGSEQYF. The variable domain in full, completed from reference TRBV18 and TRBJ2-7, reads NAGVMQNPRHLVRRRGQEARLRCSPMKGHSHVYWYRQLPEEGLKFMVYLQKENIIDESGMPKERFSAEFPKEGPSILRIQQVVRGDSAAYFCASSPIGGSEQYFGPGTRLTVT.

This clonotype came up many times. V is TRBV7-3 and J is TRBJ2-1, with TRBD2 matching over 12 bases. This CDR3 comprises 16 residues. From germline, CDR1 is SGHTA and CDR2 FQGTGA. Trimming at V came to 4 bases and at J to 8 bases, leaving 9 bases not matched to a gene. The CDR3 is CASSSSPTSGSYEQFF. Here the CDR3 DNA reads TGTGCCAGCAGCTCAAGCCCGACTAGCGGGAGCTATGAGCAGTTCTTC.

This clonotype was counted only a few times. This chain links TRBV24-1 with TRBJ1-2, with a weak D call TRBD1 (5 bases). This CDR3 has 14 amino acids. CDR1 and CDR2 (germline): KGHDR, SFDVKD. Trimming stripped 0 bases from V and 4 bases from J, with 8 bases between. CDR3 residues: CATSDLKTVYGYTF. The CDR3 DNA follows: TGTGCCACCAGTGATTTGAAGACAGTCTATGGCTACACCTTC.

A few counts support this clonotype. The J gene is TRBJ2-7, the V gene TRBV27; D might be TRBD2 (6 bases). Trimming cost V 4 bases and J 3 bases, with 13 bases left between them. Germline-derived CDR1 and CDR2 are MNHEY and SMNVEV (reference sequence). The CDR3 contains 14 residues. The CDR3 DNA follows: TGTGCCAGCAGTTCCCGGTGGGGGGTCTACGAGCAGTACTTC. Amino acid sequence: CASSSRWGVYEQYF.

This clonotype was picked up many times. The gene calls are TRBV6-5 and TRBJ2-1; a weak D match, TRBD2 (6 bases). CDR3 length equals 15 residues. Germline values: CDR1 MNHEY, CDR2 SVGAGI. Trimming took 3 bases from V and 4 from J, leaving 13 bases between them. CDR3 sequence reads: CASSYGGGRYNEQFF. The DNA for the CDR3 is TGTGCCAGCAGTTATGGTGGGGGGAGATACAATGAGCAGTTCTTC.

Details on this clonotype: An end of the junction does not agree with germline; a read error may underlie this. In DNA, the CDR3 is TGCGCCAGCAGCCAAGATATCCAAGGGGCCAATCATCCCCAGCATTTT. Encoded protein: CASSQDIQGANHPQHF. The chain carries TRBV4-1 and TRBJ1-5, with D possibly matching TRBD1 (5 bases). The length of the CDR3 is 16 residues. The germline CDR1 and CDR2 sequences are MGHRA and YSYEKL.

At least ten counts were recorded for this clonotype. The chain combines TRBV20-1 with TRBJ2-5; 7 bases are a match to TRBD1. Germline V lookup: CDR1 DFQATT, CDR2 SNEGSKA (reference sequence). The CDR3 runs 15 residues. The trim removed 0 bases at V and 5 bases at J, leaving 9 bases unmatched. This chain's CDR3 is CSAREPGIQGETQYF. In nucleotides, the CDR3 is TGCAGTGCTAGAGAACCCGGGATACAGGGGGAGACCCAGTACTTC.